The clone carrying this T cell receptor beta chain has a count of ten or more. Antigen unknown. This entry comes from a study of CD8 T cells in ankylosing spondylitis. TCRdb re-called the 5' RACE reads with MiXCR, one entry per CDR3 protein. The data hold roughly 39,000 distinct CDR3 sequences, with around 2.9% observed a single time. Regarding the study as a whole: Disease-linked clones proved CD8+ and comparatively uncommon in peripheral blood. Prior work had noted some motif variants in reactive arthritis blood and synovial fluid. A TCR beta motif made of about eight highly homologous variants seemed typical of ankylosing spondylitis blood.

The sample consisted of blood, either unsorted or a sorted T cell fraction (not recorded which). The receptor was isolated from a male donor with ankylosing spondylitis or in good health (not recorded which).

CDR3 DNA: TGTGCCAGCAGCGTGAACAGGGGGCCCGCAGATACGCAGTATTTT. It encodes CASSVNRGPADTQYF. The chain joins TRBV9 to TRBJ2-3; TRBD1 agrees at 9 bases. The CDR3 spans 15 residues. Trimming cost V 2 bases and J 4 bases; bases outside gene matches: 5. Per the germline V gene, CDR1 is SGDLS and CDR2 is YYNGEE. Drawing the rest from reference TRBV9 and TRBJ2-3, the complete variable domain is DSGVTQTPKHLITATGQRVTLRCSPRSGDLSVYWYQQSLDQGLQFLIQYYNGEERAKGNILERFSAQQFPDLHSELNLSSLELGDSALYFCASSVNRGPADTQYFGPGTRLTVL.